The 3 T cell receptor beta chains presented below share a single source sample, sequenced in a study of shared clonotypes between healthy human individuals. Sequencing used immunoSEQ multiplex PCR; TCRdb keeps in-frame clones, though not all of them. There are under 1,100,000 clones in the sample; approximately 80% occur only once, and around 0.61% lies in the top ten. The sample consisted of memory CD4+ T cells from PBMCs. Subset denoted: CD45RA-negative fraction. The receptors derive from a man younger than 35 in good health. Some clones in this sample may be carry-over from other donors' samples.

As concerns this clone: This could be a read error, since a much larger clone is one nucleotide away. Other DNA sequences from this sample encode an identical CDR3 as well. This chain uses TRBV30 with TRBJ2-5; D is ambiguous. V was cut by 2 bases and J by 5 bases, with 6 bases left in between. The CDR3 runs to 11 residues. Per germline, CDR1 GTSNPN and CDR2 SVGIG (reference sequence). The CDR3: CAWSLEETQYF. CDR3 DNA sequence: TGTGCCTGGAGTTTGGAGGAGACCCAGTACTTC.

The chain is built from TRBV4-1 and TRBJ2-2, with D unclear. This CDR3 spans 15 amino acids. Germline V gene lookup returns CDR1 MGHRA and CDR2 YSYEKL. The V gene lost 2 bases and the J gene lost 4 bases, with 11 bases spanning the gap. The CDR3 region is CASSQFSVGTGELFF. In nucleotides, the CDR3 is TGCGCCAGCAGCCAATTTTCAGTGGGCACCGGGGAGCTGTTTTTT.

As concerns this clone: One end of the junction fails to match germline, which may point to a read error. This chain links TRBV25-1 with TRBJ2-2, with 8 bases that match TRBD2. The CDR3 consists of 16 residues. The germline gives CDR1 MGHDK, CDR2 SYGVNS. CDR3 in amino acids: CASRESGGANTGELFF. The CDR3 region has the DNA TGTGCCAGCAGAGAATCCGGGGGGGCGAACACCGGGGAGCTGTTTTTT.